These 21 T cell receptor beta chains were sequenced from one sample in a study of T cells in Graves' hyperthyroidism and ophthalmopathy. The investigators amplified TCR beta CDR3 regions from RNA transcripts. With the HTBI primer set, the TCR CDR3 went through a first round of RT-PCR. TCRdb re-called the multiplex PCR reads with MiXCR, one entry per CDR3 protein. This table has under 350,000 distinct CDR3 sequences, roughly 23% appearing once. The sample comprised blood. These receptors all come from a woman aged 45-65 years with Graves' hyperthyroidism.

This chain uses TRBV7-8 with TRBJ1-5; 10 bases are shared with TRBD1. Unmatched junction bases numbered 6, after V lost 4 bases and J lost 0 bases. The germline V gene has CDR1 SGHVS and CDR2 FQNEAQ. This CDR3 region has 17 residues. The CDR3 reads CASSSGTGAHSNQPQHF. CDR3 bases: TGTGCCAGCAGCTCCGGGACAGGGGCCCATAGCAATCAGCCCCAGCATTTT. Filled out from reference TRBV7-8 and TRBJ1-5, the complete variable domain reads GAGVSQSPRYKVAKRGQDVALRCDPISGHVSLFWYQQALGQGPEFLTYFQNEAQLDKSGLPSDRFFAERPEGSVSTLKIQRTQQEDSAVYLCASSSGTGAHSNQPQHFGDGTRLSIL.

This clonotype was counted between two and nine times. This chain connects TRBV10-2 to TRBJ2-3; 9 nucleotides match TRBD2. Germline-derived CDR1 and CDR2 are WSHSY and SAAADI. V lost 1 base and J lost 8; bases outside the gene matches: 4. The CDR3 is made up of 14 amino acids. CDR3 in DNA: TGCGCCAGCAGTGAGTGGGCTAGCGGGGCTACGCAGTATTTT. This sequence encodes CASSEWASGATQYF.

This clonotype was counted only a few times. The chain couples TRBV12-3 or TRBV12-4 to TRBJ2-1, with 9 bases lining up with TRBD1. Losses at the gene ends were 6 bases for V and 4 bases for J; bases not matched to a gene: 7. This CDR3 has 15 amino acids. CDR3 nucleotide sequence: TGTGCCAGCAGAGACACAGGGGGCCCGTACAATGAGCAGTTCTTC. Its translation is CASRDTGGPYNEQFF.

Many counts were recorded for this clonotype. The genes are TRBV2 and TRBJ2-2; 10 positions agree with TRBD1. Germline loops: CDR1 SNHLY, CDR2 FYNNEI. The CDR3 has 15 residues. V lost 8 bases to trimming and J lost 2 bases; unmatched junction nucleotides: 5. This CDR3 is CASGGTGENTGELFF. The CDR3 DNA follows: TGTGCCAGCGGGGGGACAGGGGAAAACACCGGGGAGCTGTTTTTT. The full variable domain, its missing parts supplied by reference TRBV2 and TRBJ2-2, is EPEVTQTPSHQVTQMGQEVILRCVPISNHLYFYWYRQILGQKVEFLVSFYNNEISEKSEIFDDQFSVERPDGSNFTLKIRSTKLEDSAMYFCASGGTGENTGELFFGEGSRLTVL.

The chain uses TRBV19 and TRBJ1-5; weak D call: TRBD1 (6 bases). The germline V gene has CDR1 LNHDA and CDR2 SQIVND (reference sequence). Trimming left V 5 bases short and J 4 bases short, with 15 bases between. The CDR3 covers 15 residues. The CDR3 protein is CASSLPTGSNQPQHF. The DNA for the CDR3 is TGTGCCAGTAGTTTACCGACAGGTTCGAATCAGCCCCAGCATTTT.

The table lists this clonotype with many counts. This chain joins TRBV24-1 and TRBJ2-5; TRBD1 agrees at 12 bases. The V gene end was trimmed by 4 bases and the J gene end by 4 bases; junction bases not matched to a gene: 6. The CDR3 sequence is 16 residues long. Looked up from germline, CDR1 is KGHDR and CDR2 is SFDVKD. CDR3 DNA sequence: TGTGCCACCAGTGACCTGGGACAGGGGGCTCGAGAGACCCAGTACTTC. Its protein is CATSDLGQGARETQYF.

The chain carries TRBV27 and TRBJ2-1, with D tentatively TRBD2 (6 bases). This CDR3 has 11 residues. CDR1 is MNHEY, CDR2 SMNVEV, per germline (reference sequence). Trimming pared 5 bases from V and 11 bases from J, leaving 10 bases between. This chain's CDR3 is CASSDGGKQFF. The CDR3 nucleotides read TGTGCCAGCAGTGACGGGGGTAAGCAGTTCTTC.

This clonotype has a count of ten or more. The chain uses TRBV6-2 or TRBV6-3 and TRBJ1-2; D is unclear. The germline CDR1 and CDR2 sequences are MNHEY and SVGEGT. CDR3 size: 11 residues. Trimming left V 4 bases short and J 4 bases short, with 4 bases between. CDR3 coding DNA: TGTGCCAGCAGTTCCTTCTATGGCTACACCTTC. This gives the protein CASSSFYGYTF.

The sample holds many counts of this clonotype. This chain links TRBV7-9 with TRBJ2-7, with 11 bases fitting TRBD1. Trimming cost V 5 bases and J 5 bases; bases outside gene matches: 8. The germline CDR1 and CDR2 sequences are SEHNR and FQNEAQ (reference sequence). The CDR3 length is 15 residues. The CDR3 DNA sequence: TGTGCCAGCAGCAGAAAAGGACAGGGGGCTAACGAGCAGTACTTC. Its translation is CASSRKGQGANEQYF.

This clonotype was observed many times. V and J are TRBV7-9 and TRBJ2-2; TRBD2 aligns across 8 bases. V was pared by 2 bases and J by 5 bases, with 7 bases of the junction left unmatched. The germline CDR1 and CDR2 sequences are SEHNR and FQNEAQ (reference sequence). The CDR3 spans 16 residues. The CDR3 region has the DNA TGTGCCAGCAGCTTAACGGGAGGGGAGAAAACCGGGGAGCTGTTTTTT. Translated, it gives CASSLTGGEKTGELFF.

As DNA, the CDR3 is TGTGCCAGTAGTATAGGGGATCGTGATGGCTACACCTTC. The encoded protein is CASSIGDRDGYTF. The chain joins TRBV19 to TRBJ1-2, with D unclear. The germline V and J ends were trimmed by 1 base and 6 bases, with 9 bases remaining between them. This CDR3 region has 13 residues. Germline-derived CDR1 and CDR2 are LNHDA and SQIVND (reference sequence).

The V gene is TRBV7-2, the J gene TRBJ2-3; D might be TRBD2 (6 bases). CDR1 is SGHTA and CDR2 is FQGNSA in the germline V gene. The CDR3 has 16 amino acids. Trimming cost V 5 bases and J 4 bases, with 19 bases left between them. CDR3 in amino acids: CASSSIADWGADTQYF. CDR3 in DNA: TGTGCCAGCAGCAGCATAGCGGATTGGGGGGCAGATACGCAGTATTTT.

This clonotype appeared many times. This chain joins TRBV7-9 and TRBJ2-1, with a tentative D call TRBD2 (6 bases). Trimming took off 1 base at V and 4 bases at J, with 14 bases between the two ends. The CDR3 consists of 16 residues. Germline lookup yields CDR1 SEHNR and CDR2 FQNEAQ (reference sequence). CDR3 bases: TGTGCCAGCAGCTTAGTTGCGGGATGGGATTACAATGAGCAGTTCTTC. Its protein is CASSLVAGWDYNEQFF.

This clonotype occurred many times. This rearrangement joins TRBV12-3 or TRBV12-4 to TRBJ1-1; 8 bases fit TRBD1. The CDR3 is made up of 13 amino acids. J lost 4 bases, V lost 6 bases, and 4 bases had no gene match. CDR3 residues: CASSDTGGTEAFF. The CDR3, as DNA: TGTGCCAGCAGCGACACAGGGGGCACTGAAGCTTTCTTT.

This clonotype has only a few counts. V usage is TRBV7-3 and J usage is TRBJ2-1; 7 nucleotides agree with TRBD2. CDR3 length: 16 residues. The germline V gene has CDR1 SGHTA and CDR2 FQGTGA. V was clipped by 1 base and J by 0 bases; unmatched bases: 3. CDR3 sequence reads: CASSLMSGNSYNEQFF. Here the CDR3 DNA reads TGTGCCAGCAGCTTAATGAGCGGGAACTCCTACAATGAGCAGTTCTTC.

This clonotype was counted once. A much bigger clone sits one base away, suggesting this may be a read error. V and J are TRBV11-3 and TRBJ2-1; no clear D. From germline, CDR1 is SGHNT and CDR2 YENEEA. This CDR3 has 11 residues. CDR3 coding DNA: TGTGCCAGCAACTTAGGGCATGAGCAGTTCTTC. It specifies CASNLGHEQFF.

The CDR3 DNA follows: TGTGCCAGTAGTAAAAGCGGGTCCGGACGATACAATGAGCAGTTCTTC. As protein: CASSKSGSGRYNEQFF. The rearrangement uses TRBV19 and TRBJ2-1; D perhaps matches TRBD2 (6 bases). CDR3 length equals 16 residues. The V end lost 4 bases, the J end lost 4 bases, and 17 bases lay between the germline ends. Germline V gene sequence: CDR1 LNHDA, CDR2 SQIVND (reference sequence). Drawing the rest from reference TRBV19 and TRBJ2-1, the complete variable domain is DGGITQSPKYLFRKEGQNVTLSCEQNLNHDAMYWYRQDPGQGLRLIYYSQIVNDFQKGDIAEGYSVSREKKESFPLTVTSAQKNPTAFYLCASSKSGSGRYNEQFFGPGTRLTVL.

This clonotype was picked up many times. J is TRBJ2-3 and V is TRBV6-1, with 8 nucleotides matching TRBD1. The CDR3 totals 15 residues. Germline-derived CDR1 and CDR2 are MNHNS and SASEGT. V was clipped by 2 bases and J by 3 bases; unmatched bases: 4. The CDR3 protein is CASSERRDRTDTQYF. The CDR3 DNA reads as TGTGCCAGCAGTGAAAGAAGGGACAGGACAGATACGCAGTATTTT.

This clonotype was seen a few times. V and J are TRBV20-1 and TRBJ2-1; no reliable D call. The germline V and J ends were trimmed by 4 bases and 0 bases, with 4 bases remaining between them. CDR1 is DFQATT, CDR2 SNEGSKA, per germline (reference sequence). This CDR3 region has 12 residues. This CDR3 reads CSATSSYNEQFF. As DNA, the CDR3 is TGCAGTGCTACCTCCTCCTACAATGAGCAGTTCTTC.

This clonotype was observed a few times. J is TRBJ1-1 and V is TRBV6-1; 8 bases are a match to TRBD1. The CDR3 consists of 13 residues. Germline CDR1 reads MNHNS; CDR2 reads SASEGT. V lost 7 bases to trimming and J lost 5 bases; unmatched junction nucleotides: 6. DNA for the CDR3: TGTGCCAGCATGACAGGGGTCGCGACTGAAGCTTTCTTT. Its protein is CASMTGVATEAFF.

This clonotype was seen many times. This chain joins TRBV30 and TRBJ1-1; TRBD1 matches at 7 bases. The V and J ends lost 1 base and 1 base, in that order; junction bases with no gene match: 3. The CDR3 length is 14 residues. In germline, CDR1 is GTSNPN, CDR2 SVGIG (reference sequence). The CDR3 region has the DNA TGTGCCTGGAGTGAATCAGGGGGGAACACTGAAGCTTTCTTT. Translated, it gives CAWSESGGNTEAFF.